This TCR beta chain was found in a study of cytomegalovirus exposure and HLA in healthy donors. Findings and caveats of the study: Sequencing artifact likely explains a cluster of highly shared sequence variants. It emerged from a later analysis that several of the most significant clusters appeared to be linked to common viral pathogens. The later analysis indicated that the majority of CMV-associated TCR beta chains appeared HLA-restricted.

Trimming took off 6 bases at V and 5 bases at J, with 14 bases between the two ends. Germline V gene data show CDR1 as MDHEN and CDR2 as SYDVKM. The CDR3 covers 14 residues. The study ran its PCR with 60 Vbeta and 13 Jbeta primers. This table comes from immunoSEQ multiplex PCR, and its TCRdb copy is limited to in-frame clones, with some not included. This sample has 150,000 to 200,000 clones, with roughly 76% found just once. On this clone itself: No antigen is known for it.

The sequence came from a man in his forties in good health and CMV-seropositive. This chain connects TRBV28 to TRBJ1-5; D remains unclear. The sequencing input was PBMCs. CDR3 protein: CASSLFGGYQPQHF. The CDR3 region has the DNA TGTGCCAGCAGCCTCTTCGGCGGTTATCAGCCCCAGCATTTT. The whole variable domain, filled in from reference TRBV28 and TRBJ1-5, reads DVKVTQSSRYLVKRTGEKVFLECVQDMDHENMFWYRQDPGLGLRLIYFSYDVKMKEKGDIPEGYSVSREKKERFSLILESASTNQTSMYLCASSLFGGYQPQHFGDGTRLSIL.